Below, 32 T cell receptor beta chains from the same sample are listed, as sequenced in a study of cytomegalovirus exposure and HLA in healthy donors. Generated by immunoSEQ multiplex PCR, the TCRdb table keeps only in-frame clones and is missing some. The table lists 220,000 or so clones, about 90% of them singletons. Sequenced material: PBMCs. The receptors were gathered from a woman aged 18-29 years in good health and CMV-seronegative.

This clone was observed a single time. The chain recombines TRBV19 with TRBJ2-1; 7 bases fit TRBD1. The V and J ends lost 10 bases and 5 bases, in that order; junction bases with no gene match: 5. The CDR3 consists of 12 residues. Germline-derived CDR1 and CDR2 are LNHDA and SQIVND (reference sequence). The CDR3 region is CATRDSNNEQFF. Here the CDR3 DNA reads TGTGCCACCCGGGACAGTAACAATGAGCAGTTCTTC.

The rearrangement uses TRBV11-1 and TRBJ2-5; 7 nucleotides line up with TRBD2. In germline, CDR1 is SGHAT, CDR2 FQDESV (reference sequence). V gave up 4 bases and J gave up 1 base; unmatched junction bases: 15. CDR3 length: 18 residues. The CDR3 nucleotides read TGTGCCAGCAGCTCCCGGATACGGGCCAGCGGGGTCCAAGAGACCCAGTACTTC. Amino acids: CASSSRIRASGVQETQYF.

This chain uses TRBV19 with TRBJ1-6; no clear D gene. The germline V gene encodes CDR1 LNHDA and CDR2 SQIVND (reference sequence). Trimming stripped 3 bases from V and 8 bases from J, with 8 bases between. This CDR3 region has 13 residues. DNA for the CDR3: TGTGCCAGTAGTATCCAGGTTTATTCACCCCTCCACTTT. Its protein product is CASSIQVYSPLHF.

As regards this clone: At one of its ends the junction is not consistent with the germline gene, which may arise from a read error. The chain couples TRBV7-3 to TRBJ2-1; 14 bases fit TRBD2. The CDR3 length is 17 residues. Germline V gives CDR1 SGHTA, CDR2 FQGTGA. CDR3 in amino acids: CASSRIAGTSGSHEQFF. The CDR3 nucleotides are TGTGCCAGCAGCCGTATCGCCGGGACTAGCGGGAGTCATGAACAGTTCTTC.

The chain is built from TRBV14 and TRBJ2-1; maybe TRBD1 (6 bases). The germline gives CDR1 SGHDN, CDR2 FVKESK. V dropped 1 base and J dropped 9 bases, with 16 bases sitting between them. CDR3 size: 15 residues. DNA of the CDR3: TGTGCCAGCAGCCAAGTGGGCCAGGGGCTGGGTGAGCAGTTCTTC. Its protein is CASSQVGQGLGEQFF.

This chain connects TRBV13 to TRBJ2-3; TRBD2 agrees at 11 bases. Looked up from germline, CDR1 is PRHDT and CDR2 is FYEKMQ (reference sequence). CDR3 length: 19 residues. The trim removed 5 bases at V and 4 bases at J, leaving 17 bases unmatched. CDR3 sequence (DNA): TGTGCCAGCAGCCCAGCGTTGGGACTAGCGGACATCCCCCCAGATACGCAGTATTTT. It specifies CASSPALGLADIPPDTQYF.

The J gene is TRBJ2-2, the V gene TRBV11-3; TRBD1 matches at 7 bases. Germline V gene sequence: CDR1 SGHNT, CDR2 YENEEA. The CDR3 loop spans 16 amino acids. Losses at the gene ends were 6 bases for V and 6 bases for J; bases not matched to a gene: 13. CDR3 region: CASRQNDRVYAGELFF. The CDR3 DNA follows: TGTGCCAGCAGACAAAACGACAGGGTGTACGCCGGGGAGCTGTTTTTT.

The rearrangement joins TRBV5-6 to TRBJ2-3, with TRBD2 matching 13 bases. CDR1 and CDR2 from the germline V gene are SGHDT and YYEEEE. The CDR3 runs 16 residues. The J segment lost 5 bases and the V segment lost 4 bases, leaving 7 bases of the junction unmatched. CDR3 in amino acids: CASSPGGLAGVDTQYF. Written as DNA, the CDR3 is TGTGCCAGCAGCCCCGGCGGACTAGCGGGAGTAGATACGCAGTATTTT.

This clone was seen just once. V is TRBV7-7 and J is TRBJ2-7; TRBD2 is a possible D gene (5 bases). Per the germline V gene, CDR1 is SSHAT and CDR2 is FNYEAQ (reference sequence). Trimming stripped 4 bases from V and 4 bases from J, with 11 bases between. This CDR3 is built from 13 residues. CDR3 residues: CASSSGLEYEQYF. In DNA form, the CDR3 reads TGTGCCAGCAGCTCAGGACTTGAGTACGAGCAGTACTTC.

This clone was seen only once. CDR3 sequence: CASSGQTNTGELFF. The DNA of the CDR3 is TGCGCCAGCAGCGGACAGACGAACACCGGGGAGCTGTTTTTT. The V and J genes are TRBV5-1 and TRBJ2-2, with D perhaps matching TRBD1 (6 bases). V was cut by 4 bases and J by 0 bases, with 7 bases left in between. Germline CDR1 reads SGHRS; CDR2 reads YFSETQ. The CDR3 runs to 14 residues.

In DNA, the CDR3 is TGCGCCAGCAGCCGTACGGGGGGCCTTGAAAACACTGAAGCTTTCTTT. Its protein product is CASSRTGGLENTEAFF. The chain uses TRBV4-1 and TRBJ1-1, with D maybe TRBD1 (6 bases). Trimming left V 4 bases short and J 2 bases short, with 17 bases between. Germline CDR1 reads MGHRA; CDR2 reads YSYEKL. The CDR3 is 16 amino acids.

The chain is built from TRBV5-1 and TRBJ2-6, with D uncertain. Trimming took 5 bases from V and 0 from J, leaving 12 bases between them. This CDR3 has 16 residues. CDR1 is SGHRS, CDR2 YFSETQ, per germline. The CDR3 spells CASRGRIFSGANVLTF. The DNA of the CDR3 is TGCGCCAGCAGAGGCAGGATTTTCTCTGGGGCCAACGTCCTGACTTTC.

The gene calls are TRBV5-4 and TRBJ2-2; a possible D gene is TRBD2 (6 bases). The V end was cut by 4 bases, the J end by 0 bases, with 13 bases between. The CDR3 contains 16 residues. CDR1 is SGHNT and CDR2 is YYREEE in the germline V gene (reference sequence). CDR3 nucleotide sequence: TGTGCCAGCAGCCCGGCGGGGCGCGCGAACACCGGGGAGCTGTTTTTT. Amino acid sequence: CASSPAGRANTGELFF.

The CDR3 reads CASSEGGQGRGEKLFF. The CDR3 DNA follows: TGTGCCAGCAGTGAGGGGGGACAGGGTCGTGGGGAAAAACTGTTTTTT. The V and J genes are TRBV25-1 and TRBJ1-4; 9 nucleotides align to TRBD1. The CDR3 is 16 amino acids. From germline, CDR1 is MGHDK and CDR2 SYGVNS. After removal of 3 bases from V and 8 bases from J, the junction contained 10 bases not matched to a gene.

The chain is built from TRBV6-1 and TRBJ2-1, with TRBD2 matching over 9 bases. Germline V gene sequence: CDR1 MNHNS, CDR2 SASEGT. The CDR3 has 15 residues. V lost 3 bases, J lost 8 bases, and 8 bases stayed unmatched. The CDR3 is CASSDLSGRRHEQFF. CDR3 nucleotide sequence: TGTGCCAGCAGTGATCTGAGCGGGAGGCGGCATGAGCAGTTCTTC.

CDR3 DNA: TGCAGCGTTGAAGATCGGGACAGAACCTATGGCTACACCTTC. As protein: CSVEDRDRTYGYTF. The genes are TRBV29-1 and TRBJ1-2; 7 nucleotides agree with TRBD1. The germline V gene encodes CDR1 SQVTM and CDR2 ANQGSEA. This CDR3 has 14 amino acids. Trimming removed 0 bases from V and 4 bases from J; junction bases left unmatched: 5. Complete variable domain (other parts from reference TRBV29-1 and TRBJ1-2): SAVISQKPSRDICQRGTSLTIQCQVDSQVTMMFWYRQQPGQSLTLIATANQGSEATYESGFVIDKFPISRPNLTFSTLTVSNMSPEDSSIYLCSVEDRDRTYGYTFGSGTRLTVV.

To note about this clone: Other DNA variants within this sample encode the same CDR3. The gene calls are TRBV18 and TRBJ1-3; D is ambiguous. This CDR3 region has 15 residues. CDR1 KGHSH and CDR2 LQKENI come from the germline V gene. V lost 3 bases to trimming and J lost 0 bases, with 9 bases between them. CDR3 sequence: CASSPRRSSGNTIYF. DNA for the CDR3: TGTGCCAGCTCACCGCGCCGATCCTCTGGAAACACCATATATTTT.

The chain carries TRBV6-5 and TRBJ2-5; unclear D gene. Germline assignment: CDR1 MNHEY and CDR2 SVGAGI. The CDR3 extends over 15 amino acids. V was shortened by 1 base and J by 3 bases, with 12 bases between the two germline ends. DNA for the CDR3: TGTGCCAGCAGTTACTGGGCCCCGTGGGAAGAGACCCAGTACTTC. This gives the protein CASSYWAPWEETQYF.

The chain employs TRBV4-1 and TRBJ1-5, with 8 bases lining up with TRBD1. The CDR3 runs 16 residues. CDR1 MGHRA and CDR2 YSYEKL come from the germline V gene. The V segment lost 1 base and the J segment 4 bases; nucleotides outside the gene matches: 6. CDR3 nucleotides: TGCGCCAGCAGCCAAGGACAGGGGCAAAGAAATCAGCCCCAGCATTTT. Encoded protein: CASSQGQGQRNQPQHF.

The rearrangement joins TRBV5-4 to TRBJ2-7; TRBD1 matches 7 bases. Germline V CDR1 and CDR2: SGHNT, YYREEE (reference sequence). With V trimmed by 3 bases and J by 4 bases, 7 bases remained unmatched. The CDR3 has 14 residues. The CDR3 is CASSSRQGRYEQYF. As DNA, the CDR3 is TGTGCCAGCAGCTCCCGACAGGGTCGGTACGAGCAGTACTTC.

This sequence joins TRBV10-3 and TRBJ2-7, with D unresolved. Germline-derived CDR1 and CDR2 are ENHRY and SYGVKD. V lost 1 base and J lost 7, with 17 bases in between. CDR3 length: 15 amino acids. The CDR3: CAISEFDSASEEQYF. The DNA for the CDR3 is TGTGCCATCAGTGAGTTTGACTCGGCAAGTGAAGAGCAGTACTTC.

V is TRBV9 and J is TRBJ1-4; TRBD1 is a possible D gene (5 bases). Germline V gives CDR1 SGDLS, CDR2 YYNGEE. The length of the CDR3 is 15 residues. V was trimmed by 6 bases and J by 7 bases, leaving 19 bases between them. The DNA for the CDR3 is TGTGCCAGCACCCCGTGGGCAGGGCGGGGTGAAAAACTGTTTTTT. Protein product: CASTPWAGRGEKLFF.

The gene calls are TRBV7-9 and TRBJ1-5; 7 nucleotides align to TRBD1. V dropped 5 bases and J dropped 5; count of bases not matched to a gene: 6. The CDR3 has 14 residues. CDR1 and CDR2 from the germline V gene are SEHNR and FQNEAQ (reference sequence). The CDR3 sequence: CASSPDRVHQPQHF. CDR3 coding DNA: TGTGCCAGCAGCCCAGACAGGGTCCATCAGCCCCAGCATTTT. The variable domain in full, with the rest retrieved from reference TRBV7-9 and TRBJ1-5, is DTGVSQNPRHKITKRGQNVTFRCDPISEHNRLYWYRQTLGQGPEFLTYFQNEAQLEKSRLLSDRFSAERPKGSFSTLEIQRTEQGDSAMYLCASSPDRVHQPQHFGDGTRLSIL.

This sequence joins TRBV6-5 and TRBJ2-1; no clear D gene. Trimming pared 0 bases from V and 10 bases from J, leaving 10 bases between. The germline V gene has CDR1 MNHEY and CDR2 SVGAGI. The CDR3 runs to 13 residues. The CDR3 nucleotides read TGTGCCAGCAGTTACTCGGTAACCAGGGAGCAGTTCTTC. This encodes CASSYSVTREQFF.

The chain couples TRBV6-1 to TRBJ1-4; tentative D call: TRBD1 (5 bases). This CDR3 contains 17 residues. Germline V gives CDR1 MNHNS, CDR2 SASEGT. The V end lost 0 bases, the J end lost 4 bases, and 15 bases lay between the germline ends. The DNA of the CDR3 is TGTGCCAGCAGTGAAGCGCGGGGCCTAGGTGTTAATGAAAAACTGTTTTTT. Protein: CASSEARGLGVNEKLFF.

This chain connects TRBV28 to TRBJ1-4, with D possibly TRBD1 on 5 matching bases. Trimming took off 6 bases at V and 0 bases at J, with 17 bases between the two ends. CDR3 length: 17 residues. Germline CDR1 is MDHEN and CDR2 is SYDVKM. In DNA form, the CDR3 reads TGTGCCAGCAGCCAGCCCACAGGAACCTCAACTAATGAAAAACTGTTTTTT. As protein: CASSQPTGTSTNEKLFF.

The V gene is TRBV30, the J gene TRBJ2-1, with a possible D match to TRBD1 (5 bases). V was clipped by 2 bases and J by 8 bases, with 10 bases between them. There are 12 residues in the CDR3. Germline V gene sequence: CDR1 GTSNPN, CDR2 SVGIG (reference sequence). The CDR3 here is CAWSNAGYEQFF. CDR3 sequence (DNA): TGTGCCTGGAGTAATGCAGGGTATGAGCAGTTCTTC.

The chain joins TRBV5-1 to TRBJ1-3, with 7 bases lining up with TRBD1. The CDR3 loop spans 14 amino acids. The junction had 1 base not matched to a gene; V was cut back by 4 bases and J by 0 bases. Germline V gene sequence: CDR1 SGHRS, CDR2 YFSETQ. CDR3 protein: CASSRTGSGNTIYF. CDR3 DNA sequence: TGCGCCAGCAGCAGGACAGGCTCTGGAAACACCATATATTTT.

This chain links TRBV5-1 with TRBJ1-6; 9 bases are a match to TRBD1. Trimming cost V 5 bases and J 6 bases; bases outside gene matches: 9. CDR3 length: 16 amino acids. The germline V gene encodes CDR1 SGHRS and CDR2 YFSETQ. CDR3 nucleotide sequence: TGCGCCAGCAGACACACACAGGGGGCTAGTAATTCACCCCTCCACTTT. Translation: CASRHTQGASNSPLHF.

The chain links TRBV2 to TRBJ2-1, with 9 bases lining up with TRBD2. Trimming cost V 8 bases and J 0 bases; bases outside gene matches: 11. The CDR3 loop spans 17 amino acids. CDR1 is SNHLY, CDR2 FYNNEI, per germline. DNA for the CDR3: TGTGCCAGCCGACGGGGAGCGGGAGGTAGCTCCTACAATGAGCAGTTCTTC. This encodes CASRRGAGGSSYNEQFF.

The chain is built from TRBV5-1 and TRBJ2-3; 7 positions agree with TRBD2. The trim removed 0 bases at V and 1 base at J, leaving 8 bases unmatched. The V gene's germline CDR1 is SGHRS and CDR2 YFSETQ. The CDR3 runs to 17 residues. The CDR3 coding sequence is TGCGCCAGCAGCTTGGGGATCCTAGCGGAAGGCACAGATACGCAGTATTTT. Translated: CASSLGILAEGTDTQYF.

This clone was recorded at least ten times. The rearrangement joins TRBV10-2 to TRBJ1-3; 8 bases are a match to TRBD1. CDR1 and CDR2 from the germline V gene are WSHSY and SAAADI. This CDR3 has 14 residues. J was trimmed by 3 bases and V by 8 bases; bases with no gene match: 6. CDR3 sequence: CASGRGLDGNTIYF. The CDR3 nucleotides are TGCGCCAGCGGCAGGGGGCTGGATGGAAACACCATATATTTT.